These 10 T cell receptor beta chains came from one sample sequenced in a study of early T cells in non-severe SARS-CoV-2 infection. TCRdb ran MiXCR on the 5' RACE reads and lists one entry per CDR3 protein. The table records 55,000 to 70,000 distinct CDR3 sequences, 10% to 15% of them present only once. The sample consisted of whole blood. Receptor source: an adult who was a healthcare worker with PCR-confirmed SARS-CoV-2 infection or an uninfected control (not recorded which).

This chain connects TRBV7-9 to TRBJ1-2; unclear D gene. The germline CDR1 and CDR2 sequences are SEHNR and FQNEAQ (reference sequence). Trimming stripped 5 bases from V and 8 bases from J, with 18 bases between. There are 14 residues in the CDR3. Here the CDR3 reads CASSLEDSRGGYTF. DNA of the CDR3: TGTGCCAGCAGCCTAGAGGATTCAAGAGGGGGCTACACCTTC.

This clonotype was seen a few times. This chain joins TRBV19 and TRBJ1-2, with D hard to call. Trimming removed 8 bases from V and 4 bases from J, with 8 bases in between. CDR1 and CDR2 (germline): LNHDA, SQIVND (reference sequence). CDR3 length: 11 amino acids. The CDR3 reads CASVGSYGYTF. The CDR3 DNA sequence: TGTGCCAGTGTGGGGAGCTATGGCTACACCTTC.

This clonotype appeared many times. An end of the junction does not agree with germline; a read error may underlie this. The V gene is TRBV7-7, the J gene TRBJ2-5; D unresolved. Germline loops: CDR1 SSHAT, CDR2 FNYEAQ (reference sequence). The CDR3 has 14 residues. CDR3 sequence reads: CASSPRTTQETQYF. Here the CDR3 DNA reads TGTGCTAGCAGTCCACGAACAACCCAAGAGACCCAGTACTTC.

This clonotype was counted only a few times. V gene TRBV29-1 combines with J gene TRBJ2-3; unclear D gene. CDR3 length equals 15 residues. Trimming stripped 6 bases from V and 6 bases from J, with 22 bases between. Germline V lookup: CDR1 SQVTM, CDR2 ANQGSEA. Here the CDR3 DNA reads TGCAGCGTCGACATGAGGTTCGCACAACTTGATACGCAGTATTTT. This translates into CSVDMRFAQLDTQYF.

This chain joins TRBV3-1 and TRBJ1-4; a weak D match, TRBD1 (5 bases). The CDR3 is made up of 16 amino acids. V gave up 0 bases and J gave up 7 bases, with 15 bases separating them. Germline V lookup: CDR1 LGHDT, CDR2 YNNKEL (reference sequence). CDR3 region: CASSQEGDPGGEKLFF. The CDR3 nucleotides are TGTGCCAGCAGCCAAGAAGGAGACCCGGGGGGTGAAAAACTGTTTTTT.

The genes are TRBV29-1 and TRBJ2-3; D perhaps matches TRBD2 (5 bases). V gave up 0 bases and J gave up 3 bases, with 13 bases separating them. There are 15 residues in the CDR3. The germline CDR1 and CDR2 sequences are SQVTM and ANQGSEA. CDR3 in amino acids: CSVEDPPGRTDTQYF. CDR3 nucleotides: TGCAGCGTTGAAGATCCCCCGGGAAGAACAGATACGCAGTATTTT.

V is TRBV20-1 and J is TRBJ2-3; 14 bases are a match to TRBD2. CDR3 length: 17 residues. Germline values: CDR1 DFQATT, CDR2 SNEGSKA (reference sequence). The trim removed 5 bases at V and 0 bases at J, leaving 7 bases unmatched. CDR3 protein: CSAGTSGGSTSTDTQYF. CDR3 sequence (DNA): TGCAGTGCTGGGACTAGCGGGGGATCAACTAGCACAGATACGCAGTATTTT.

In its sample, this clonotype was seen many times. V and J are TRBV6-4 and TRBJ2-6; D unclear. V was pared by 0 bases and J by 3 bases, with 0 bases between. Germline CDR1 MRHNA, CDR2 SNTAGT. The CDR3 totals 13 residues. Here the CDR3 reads CASSDSGANVLTF. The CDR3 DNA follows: TGTGCCAGCAGTGACTCTGGGGCCAACGTCCTGACTTTC.

Here the CDR3 DNA reads TGTGCCAGCAGTGCGGGACTCAACTACGAGCAGTACTTC. Protein sequence: CASSAGLNYEQYF. The rearrangement links TRBV27 to TRBJ2-7, with D possibly matching TRBD2 (6 bases). The germline gives CDR1 MNHEY, CDR2 SMNVEV (reference sequence). CDR3 length equals 13 residues. V was cut by 5 bases and J by 3 bases, with 11 bases left in between.

The CDR3 is CASSVGQDYGYTF. The CDR3 coding sequence is TGTGCCAGCAGCGTAGGACAGGACTATGGCTACACCTTC. V gene TRBV9 combines with J gene TRBJ1-2; perhaps TRBD1 as D (6 bases). The germline CDR1 and CDR2 sequences are SGDLS and YYNGEE. This CDR3 region has 13 residues. The V and J ends lost 0 bases and 3 bases respectively, with 6 bases between them.